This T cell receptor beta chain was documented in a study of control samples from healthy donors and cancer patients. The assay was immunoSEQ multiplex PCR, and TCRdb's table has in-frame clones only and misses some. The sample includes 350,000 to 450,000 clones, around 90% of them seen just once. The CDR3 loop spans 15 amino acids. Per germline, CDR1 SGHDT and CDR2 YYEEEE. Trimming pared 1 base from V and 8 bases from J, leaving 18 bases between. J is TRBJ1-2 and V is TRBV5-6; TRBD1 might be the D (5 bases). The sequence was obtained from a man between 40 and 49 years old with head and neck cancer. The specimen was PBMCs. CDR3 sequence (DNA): TGTGCCAGCAGCTTGTGGGGCGGGCTGACGGGGGGCTACACCTTC. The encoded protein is CASSLWGGLTGGYTF.